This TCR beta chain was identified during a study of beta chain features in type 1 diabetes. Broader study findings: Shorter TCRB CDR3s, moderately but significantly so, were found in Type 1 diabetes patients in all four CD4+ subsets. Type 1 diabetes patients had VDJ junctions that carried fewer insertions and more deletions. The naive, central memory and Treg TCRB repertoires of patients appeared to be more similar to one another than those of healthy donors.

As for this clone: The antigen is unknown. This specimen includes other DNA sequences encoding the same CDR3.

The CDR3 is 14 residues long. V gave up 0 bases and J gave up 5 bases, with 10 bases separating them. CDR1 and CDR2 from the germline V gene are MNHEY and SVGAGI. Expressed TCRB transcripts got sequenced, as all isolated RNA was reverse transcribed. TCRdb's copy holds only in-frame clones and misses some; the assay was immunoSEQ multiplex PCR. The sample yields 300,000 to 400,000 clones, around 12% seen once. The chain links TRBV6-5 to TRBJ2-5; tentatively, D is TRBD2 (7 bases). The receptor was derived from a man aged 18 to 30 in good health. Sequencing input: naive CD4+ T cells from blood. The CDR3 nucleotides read TGTGCCAGCAGTTACTCCAGGGGAGGGGAGACCCAGTACTTC. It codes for CASSYSRGGETQYF.